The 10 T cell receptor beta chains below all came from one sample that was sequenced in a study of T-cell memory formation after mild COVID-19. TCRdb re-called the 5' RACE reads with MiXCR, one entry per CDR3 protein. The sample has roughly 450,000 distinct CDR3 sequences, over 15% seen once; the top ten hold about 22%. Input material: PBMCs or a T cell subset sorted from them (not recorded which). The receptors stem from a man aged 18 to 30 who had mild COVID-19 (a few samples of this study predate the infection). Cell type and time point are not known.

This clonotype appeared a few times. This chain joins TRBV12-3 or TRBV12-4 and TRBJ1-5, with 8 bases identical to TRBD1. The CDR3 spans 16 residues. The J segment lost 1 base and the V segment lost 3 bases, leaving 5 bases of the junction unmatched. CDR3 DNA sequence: TGTGCCAGCAGTTTTCGGACAGGGACAAGCAATCAGCCCCAGCATTTT. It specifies CASSFRTGTSNQPQHF.

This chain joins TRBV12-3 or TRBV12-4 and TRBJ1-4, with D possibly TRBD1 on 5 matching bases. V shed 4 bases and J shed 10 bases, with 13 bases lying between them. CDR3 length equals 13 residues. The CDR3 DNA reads TGTGCCAGCAGTTGGGGCGCCGGGGGAAAACTGTTTTTT. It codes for CASSWGAGGKLFF.

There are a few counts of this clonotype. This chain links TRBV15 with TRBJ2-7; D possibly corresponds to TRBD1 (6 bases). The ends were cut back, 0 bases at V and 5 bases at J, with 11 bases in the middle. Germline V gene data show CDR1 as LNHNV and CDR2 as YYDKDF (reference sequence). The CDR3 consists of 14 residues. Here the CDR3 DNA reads TGTGCCACCAGCAGAGACAGGGGACGGAACGAGCAGTACTTC. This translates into CATSRDRGRNEQYF.

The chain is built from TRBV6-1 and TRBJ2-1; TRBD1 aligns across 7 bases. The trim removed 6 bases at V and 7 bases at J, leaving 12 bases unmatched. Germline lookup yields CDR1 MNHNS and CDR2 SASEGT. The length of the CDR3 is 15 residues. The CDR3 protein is CASSSNQQGLNEQFF. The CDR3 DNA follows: TGTGCCAGCAGCTCAAACCAACAGGGGTTGAATGAGCAGTTCTTC.

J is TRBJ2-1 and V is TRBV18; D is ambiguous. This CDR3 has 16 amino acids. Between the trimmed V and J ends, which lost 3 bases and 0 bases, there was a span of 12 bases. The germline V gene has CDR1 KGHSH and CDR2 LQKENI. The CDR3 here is CASSPSQQLSYNEQFF. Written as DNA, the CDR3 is TGTGCCAGCTCACCTAGTCAGCAGCTCTCCTACAATGAGCAGTTCTTC. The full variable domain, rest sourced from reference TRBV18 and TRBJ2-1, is NAGVMQNPRHLVRRRGQEARLRCSPMKGHSHVYWYRQLPEEGLKFMVYLQKENIIDESGMPKERFSAEFPKEGPSILRIQQVVRGDSAAYFCASSPSQQLSYNEQFFGPGTRLTVL.

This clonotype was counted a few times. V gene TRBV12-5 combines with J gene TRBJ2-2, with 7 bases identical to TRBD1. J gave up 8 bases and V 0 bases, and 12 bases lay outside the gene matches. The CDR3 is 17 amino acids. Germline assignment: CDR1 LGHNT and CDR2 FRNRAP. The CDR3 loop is CASGLVPQGRRSGELFF. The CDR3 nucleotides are TGTGCTAGTGGTTTGGTACCACAGGGGCGTCGTTCGGGGGAGCTGTTTTTT.

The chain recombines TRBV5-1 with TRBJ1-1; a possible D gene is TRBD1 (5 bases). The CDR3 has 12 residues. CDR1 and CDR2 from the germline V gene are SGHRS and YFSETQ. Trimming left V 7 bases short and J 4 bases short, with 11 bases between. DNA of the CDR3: TGCGCCAGCGGGGCGCCGGGCACTGAAGCTTTCTTT. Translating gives CASGAPGTEAFF.

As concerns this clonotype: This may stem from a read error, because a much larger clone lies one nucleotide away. The CDR3 loop is CSVEVCSGGQSTDTQYF. DNA of the CDR3: TGCAGCGTTGAAGTCTGTAGCGGGGGCCAAAGCACAGATACGCAGTATTTT. The V gene is TRBV29-1, the J gene TRBJ2-3; 9 nucleotides match TRBD2. CDR1 SQVTM and CDR2 ANQGSEA come from the germline V gene. The CDR3 totals 17 residues. The junction had 8 bases not matched to a gene; V was cut back by 1 base and J by 0 bases.

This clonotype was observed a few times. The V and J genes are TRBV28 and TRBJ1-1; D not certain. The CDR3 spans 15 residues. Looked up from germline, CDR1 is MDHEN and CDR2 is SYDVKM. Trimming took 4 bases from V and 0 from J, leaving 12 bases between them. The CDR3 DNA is TGTGCCAGCAGTTCCTACCTCGACATGAACACTGAAGCTTTCTTT. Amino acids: CASSSYLDMNTEAFF. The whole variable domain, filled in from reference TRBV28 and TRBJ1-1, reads DVKVTQSSRYLVKRTGEKVFLECVQDMDHENMFWYRQDPGLGLRLIYFSYDVKMKEKGDIPEGYSVSREKKERFSLILESASTNQTSMYLCASSSYLDMNTEAFFGQGTRLTVV.

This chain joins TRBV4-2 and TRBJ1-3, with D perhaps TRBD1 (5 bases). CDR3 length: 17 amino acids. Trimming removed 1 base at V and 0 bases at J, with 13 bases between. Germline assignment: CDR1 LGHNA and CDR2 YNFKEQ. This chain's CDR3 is CASSQVSGGGSGNTIYF. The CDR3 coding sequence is TGTGCCAGCAGCCAAGTATCAGGCGGGGGCTCTGGAAACACCATATATTTT.